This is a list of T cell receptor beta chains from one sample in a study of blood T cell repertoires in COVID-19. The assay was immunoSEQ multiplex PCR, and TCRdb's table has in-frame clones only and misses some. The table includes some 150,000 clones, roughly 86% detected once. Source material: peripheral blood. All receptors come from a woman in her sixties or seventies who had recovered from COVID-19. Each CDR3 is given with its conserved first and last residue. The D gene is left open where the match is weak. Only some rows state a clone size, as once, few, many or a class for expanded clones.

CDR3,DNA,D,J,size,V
CASSLGVYRDGYTF,TGTGCCAGCAGTCTTGGGGTATACAGGGATGGCTACACCTTC,NA,TRBJ1-2,NA,TRBV28
CASSRSGGGNPLGYEQYF,TGTGCCAGCAGCCGCTCGGGGGGCGGGAATCCCCTAGGGTACGAGCAGTACTTC,NA,TRBJ2-7,few,TRBV5-6
CASSRQGSGELFF,TGCGCCAGCAGCCGCCAGGGCTCCGGGGAGCTGTTTTTT,NA,TRBJ2-2,NA,TRBV4-3
CASSASGGDYGYTF,TGTGCCAGCAGCGCCTCAGGGGGCGACTATGGCTACACCTTC,TRBD1,TRBJ1-2,NA,TRBV7-9
CASSTPQGRETQYF,TGTGCCAGCAGCACCCCGCAGGGCCGGGAGACCCAGTACTTC,NA,TRBJ2-5,NA,TRBV7-2
CASSSSGGDYNEQFF,TGTGCCAGCAGCTCTTCGGGGGGAGATTACAATGAGCAGTTCTTC,TRBD2,TRBJ2-1,NA,TRBV7-8
CASRGGGGTTDTQYF,TGTGCCAGCCGGGGAGGCGGGGGGACCACAGATACGCAGTATTTT,TRBD2,TRBJ2-3,NA,TRBV4-2
CASSQAGLSNQPQHF,TGTGCCAGCAGCCAGGCAGGGCTGAGCAATCAGCCCCAGCATTTT,NA,TRBJ1-5,NA,TRBV3-1/TRBV3-2
CASSLQGASNQPQHF,TGTGCCAGCAGCCTACAGGGGGCGAGCAATCAGCCCCAGCATTTT,TRBD1,TRBJ1-5,once,TRBV3-1/TRBV3-2
CASSSSGELFF,TGTGCCAGCAGTTCTTCCGGGGAGCTGTTTTTT,NA,TRBJ2-2,NA,TRBV28
CASSSAGGLNSPLHF,TGTGCCAGCAGCTCTGCAGGGGGCCTGAATTCACCCCTCCACTTT,TRBD1,TRBJ1-6,NA,TRBV5-4
CASSQDHGRGYYGYTF,TGTGCCAGCAGCCAAGATCATGGTCGGGGTTACTATGGCTACACCTTC,NA,TRBJ1-2,NA,TRBV4-2
CASGSRGDNQPQHF,TGTGCCAGCGGAAGTCGGGGGGACAATCAGCCCCAGCATTTT,NA,TRBJ1-5,NA,TRBV27
CASSSGGNQPQHF,TGTGCCAGCAGTTCAGGTGGCAATCAGCCCCAGCATTTT,NA,TRBJ1-5,few,TRBV2
CASSRSRGLAGQETQYF,TGTGCCAGCAGCCGTAGTCGGGGGCTAGCGGGCCAAGAGACCCAGTACTTC,TRBD2,TRBJ2-5,many,TRBV7-9
CASRERTGSYEQYF,TGTGCCAGCAGGGAGAGGACAGGTTCGTACGAGCAGTACTTC,TRBD1,TRBJ2-7,NA,TRBV5-8
CSVGRNTEAFF,TGCAGCGTGGGCCGGAACACTGAAGCTTTCTTT,NA,TRBJ1-1,NA,TRBV29-1
CASSLWSPEGQWETQYF,TGTGCCAGCAGTTTATGGTCCCCCGAGGGCCAGTGGGAGACCCAGTACTTC,NA,TRBJ2-5,NA,TRBV28